These T cell receptor beta chains were read from a single sample in a study of cytomegalovirus exposure and HLA in healthy donors. Data came from immunoSEQ multiplex PCR; TCRdb stores just in-frame clones and leaves some out. Of about 120,000 clones in the sample, around 87% were seen once. Sequencing used PBMCs. These receptors came from a woman aged 18-35 years in good health and CMV-seropositive. Each CDR3 is given with its conserved first and last residue. Fields, in order: CDR3 protein, CDR3 DNA, D gene, J gene, clone size, V gene. D genes are given only for firm matches. Clone size is shown for a subset of rows, as once, few, many or a class of expanded clone.

CDR3aa: CASSLAGAWEQFF; CDR3nt: TGTGCCAGCAGCTTGGCCGGAGCCTGGGAGCAGTTCTTC; d_gene: -; j_gene: TRBJ2-1; abundance: -; v_gene: TRBV5-4
CDR3aa: CAWGTGSYEQYF; CDR3nt: TGTGCCTGGGGGACAGGGTCCTACGAGCAGTACTTC; d_gene: TRBD1; j_gene: TRBJ2-7; abundance: -; v_gene: TRBV30
CDR3aa: CASSQGQGTIQYF; CDR3nt: TGCGCCAGCAGCCAGGGACAGGGGACCATTCAGTACTTC; d_gene: TRBD1; j_gene: TRBJ2-4; abundance: -; v_gene: TRBV4-1
CDR3aa: CAISEGAGSYNEQFF; CDR3nt: TGTGCCATCAGTGAGGGAGCGGGTTCGTACAATGAGCAGTTCTTC; d_gene: -; j_gene: TRBJ2-1; abundance: once; v_gene: TRBV10-3
CDR3aa: CASSFRGFGANVLTF; CDR3nt: TGTGCCAGCAGCTTTAGGGGATTTGGGGCCAACGTCCTGACTTTC; d_gene: -; j_gene: TRBJ2-6; abundance: -; v_gene: TRBV11-3
CDR3aa: CASSPWTGGGVETQYF; CDR3nt: TGTGCCAGCAGCCCATGGACAGGCGGGGGGGTTGAGACCCAGTACTTC; d_gene: TRBD2; j_gene: TRBJ2-5; abundance: -; v_gene: TRBV14
CDR3aa: CAWTPRREDTEAFF; CDR3nt: TGTGCCTGGACCCCAAGGAGGGAGGACACTGAAGCTTTCTTT; d_gene: -; j_gene: TRBJ1-1; abundance: -; v_gene: TRBV30
CDR3aa: CASSEARGSGGYTF; CDR3nt: TGTGCCAGCAGTGAAGCGCGGGGGAGCGGCGGCTACACCTTC; d_gene: -; j_gene: TRBJ1-2; abundance: -; v_gene: TRBV2
CDR3aa: CASSTRRGGAPTGELFF; CDR3nt: TGTGCCAGCAGCACCCGAAGGGGAGGGGCCCCAACCGGGGAGCTGTTTTTT; d_gene: TRBD2; j_gene: TRBJ2-2; abundance: -; v_gene: TRBV9
CDR3aa: CASSLPVLTSGDNNEQFF; CDR3nt: TGTGCCAGCAGCTTACCCGTTCTAACTAGCGGGGACAACAATGAGCAGTTCTTC; d_gene: TRBD2; j_gene: TRBJ2-1; abundance: -; v_gene: TRBV7-9
CDR3aa: CASSWAPTSGGYEQYF; CDR3nt: TGTGCCAGCAGCTGGGCCCCGACTAGCGGGGGTTACGAGCAGTACTTC; d_gene: TRBD2; j_gene: TRBJ2-7; abundance: -; v_gene: TRBV5-4
CDR3aa: CASSLLSTDTQYF; CDR3nt: TGTGCCAGTAGCTTACTTAGCACAGATACGCAGTATTTT; d_gene: -; j_gene: TRBJ2-3; abundance: -; v_gene: TRBV19
CDR3aa: CASSFGQLNYGYTF; CDR3nt: TGTGCCAGCAGCTTCGGACAGCTCAACTATGGCTACACCTTC; d_gene: -; j_gene: TRBJ1-2; abundance: -; v_gene: TRBV7-2
CDR3aa: CASITDRGLLQTGELFF; CDR3nt: TGTGCCAGTATAACGGACAGGGGCCTACTTCAGACCGGGGAGCTGTTTTTT; d_gene: TRBD1; j_gene: TRBJ2-2; abundance: -; v_gene: TRBV2
CDR3aa: CASSFNGRGSYNEQFF; CDR3nt: TGTGCCAGCAGCTTTAATGGGCGGGGATCCTACAATGAGCAGTTCTTC; d_gene: -; j_gene: TRBJ2-1; abundance: -; v_gene: TRBV11-3
CDR3aa: CASSLLAGGVGEQFF; CDR3nt: TGTGCCAGCAGCTTACTAGCGGGAGGAGTGGGTGAGCAGTTCTTC; d_gene: TRBD2; j_gene: TRBJ2-1; abundance: -; v_gene: TRBV6-4
CDR3aa: CASSPGVGSLTDTQYF; CDR3nt: TGTGCCAGCAGCCCCGGGGTGGGCAGTCTCACAGATACGCAGTATTTT; d_gene: -; j_gene: TRBJ2-3; abundance: -; v_gene: TRBV9
CDR3aa: CASSSRGPVYGYTF; CDR3nt: TGTGCCAGCAGCTCCAGGGGGCCCGTCTATGGCTACACCTTC; d_gene: TRBD1; j_gene: TRBJ1-2; abundance: -; v_gene: TRBV9
CDR3aa: CASSIGGGQETQYF; CDR3nt: TGTGCCAGTAGTATAGGCGGCGGGCAAGAGACCCAGTACTTC; d_gene: -; j_gene: TRBJ2-5; abundance: -; v_gene: TRBV19
CDR3aa: CASSPGLAPREQYF; CDR3nt: TGTGCCAGCAGCCCGGGACTAGCTCCTCGGGAGCAGTACTTC; d_gene: TRBD2; j_gene: TRBJ2-7; abundance: once; v_gene: TRBV11-3
CDR3aa: CASIDGQVGFDEQYF; CDR3nt: TGTGCCAGCATCGACGGACAGGTTGGTTTCGACGAGCAGTACTTC; d_gene: TRBD1; j_gene: TRBJ2-7; abundance: once; v_gene: TRBV7-2
CDR3aa: CASSLGGGLAYEQYF; CDR3nt: TGTGCCAGCAGCTTAGGGGGGGGACTAGCCTACGAGCAGTACTTC; d_gene: TRBD2; j_gene: TRBJ2-7; abundance: -; v_gene: TRBV11-2
CDR3aa: CASSQEASGYIAKNIQYF; CDR3nt: TGCGCCAGCAGCCAAGAGGCTAGCGGGTACATAGCCAAAAACATTCAGTACTTC; d_gene: TRBD2; j_gene: TRBJ2-4; abundance: -; v_gene: TRBV4-3
CDR3aa: CASSAPWGSDTQYF; CDR3nt: TGTGCCAGCAGCGCCCCGTGGGGCTCAGATACGCAGTATTTT; d_gene: -; j_gene: TRBJ2-3; abundance: -; v_gene: TRBV9
CDR3aa: CASSPRQGANTEAFF; CDR3nt: TGTGCCAGCTCACCACGACAGGGGGCGAACACTGAAGCTTTCTTT; d_gene: TRBD1; j_gene: TRBJ1-1; abundance: -; v_gene: TRBV18
CDR3aa: CASSPVAGTQYF; CDR3nt: TGTGCCAGCAGCCCGGTGGCGGGTACGCAGTATTTT; d_gene: -; j_gene: TRBJ2-3; abundance: once; v_gene: TRBV14
CDR3aa: CASSLRDRIKGWGYEQYF; CDR3nt: TGTGCCAGCAGCTTAAGGGACAGAATTAAGGGATGGGGCTACGAGCAGTACTTC; d_gene: TRBD1; j_gene: TRBJ2-7; abundance: -; v_gene: TRBV7-2
CDR3aa: CASSFGTSGRKIHEQYF; CDR3nt: TGTGCCAGCAGCTTTGGGACTAGCGGGAGAAAAATCCACGAGCAGTACTTC; d_gene: TRBD2; j_gene: TRBJ2-7; abundance: -; v_gene: TRBV7-2
CDR3aa: CAWSVGEFGGELFF; CDR3nt: TGTGCCTGGAGTGTCGGGGAATTCGGCGGGGAGCTGTTTTTT; d_gene: -; j_gene: TRBJ2-2; abundance: -; v_gene: TRBV30
CDR3aa: CASSLDSGRTDTQYF; CDR3nt: TGCGCCAGCAGCTTGGATAGCGGACGCACAGATACGCAGTATTTT; d_gene: -; j_gene: TRBJ2-3; abundance: -; v_gene: TRBV5-1
CDR3aa: CASSYSTEHQPQHF; CDR3nt: TGTGCCAGCAGTTACAGTACAGAGCATCAGCCCCAGCATTTT; d_gene: -; j_gene: TRBJ1-5; abundance: -; v_gene: TRBV6-5
CDR3aa: CASSSSGSGANVLTF; CDR3nt: TGTGCCAGCAGTTCCTCAGGTTCTGGGGCCAACGTCCTGACTTTC; d_gene: -; j_gene: TRBJ2-6; abundance: -; v_gene: TRBV27
CDR3aa: CASSSWTGSNSPLHF; CDR3nt: TGTGCCAGCAGCTCCTGGACAGGGAGTAATTCACCCCTCCACTTT; d_gene: TRBD1; j_gene: TRBJ1-6; abundance: few; v_gene: TRBV7-2
CDR3aa: CAGGQRYQPQHF; CDR3nt: TGTGCCGGGGGACAGCGATATCAGCCCCAGCATTTT; d_gene: TRBD1; j_gene: TRBJ1-5; abundance: -; v_gene: TRBV6-1
CDR3aa: CASSQTSGGSYGYTF; CDR3nt: TGTGCCAGCAGCCAAACGAGTGGGGGGAGCTATGGCTACACCTTC; d_gene: -; j_gene: TRBJ1-2; abundance: once; v_gene: TRBV11-2
CDR3aa: CASSLIGTALNTEAFF; CDR3nt: TGTGCCAGCAGCTTAATTGGGACAGCCTTGAACACTGAAGCTTTCTTT; d_gene: TRBD1; j_gene: TRBJ1-1; abundance: -; v_gene: TRBV7-2
CDR3aa: CASSEAMGINYGYTF; CDR3nt: TGTGCCAGCAGTGAAGCGATGGGCATTAACTATGGCTACACCTTC; d_gene: -; j_gene: TRBJ1-2; abundance: -; v_gene: TRBV2
CDR3aa: CASSYRISHTEAFF; CDR3nt: TGTGCCAGCAGTTACAGAATTAGCCACACTGAAGCTTTCTTT; d_gene: -; j_gene: TRBJ1-1; abundance: -; v_gene: TRBV6-5
CDR3aa: CASSLGQIYEQYF; CDR3nt: TGTGCCAGCAGCTTAGGGCAGATCTACGAGCAGTACTTC; d_gene: -; j_gene: TRBJ2-7; abundance: -; v_gene: TRBV11-3
CDR3aa: CASRDSRVYSTNEKLFF; CDR3nt: TGTGCCAGTCGGGACAGCCGAGTATATTCAACTAATGAAAAACTGTTTTTT; d_gene: TRBD1; j_gene: TRBJ1-4; abundance: -; v_gene: TRBV19
CDR3aa: CASSPRQTNTGELFF; CDR3nt: TGTGCCAGCTCACCACGGCAGACGAACACCGGGGAGCTGTTTTTT; d_gene: -; j_gene: TRBJ2-2; abundance: -; v_gene: TRBV18
CDR3aa: CASRTPGTGYNEQFF; CDR3nt: TGTGCCAGCAGAACACCTGGGACAGGGTACAATGAGCAGTTCTTC; d_gene: TRBD1; j_gene: TRBJ2-1; abundance: -; v_gene: TRBV6-5
CDR3aa: CASSPGQFYGYTF; CDR3nt: TGTGCCAGCAGTCCCGGACAGTTCTATGGCTACACCTTC; d_gene: -; j_gene: TRBJ1-2; abundance: few; v_gene: TRBV25-1
CDR3aa: CASSFPANLATNEKLFF; CDR3nt: TGTGCCAGCAGTTTCCCCGCGAACCTGGCAACTAATGAAAAACTGTTTTTT; d_gene: -; j_gene: TRBJ1-4; abundance: -; v_gene: TRBV28
CDR3aa: CASSLTGGATEAFF; CDR3nt: TGTGCCAGCAGCTTGACAGGGGGGGCCACTGAAGCTTTCTTT; d_gene: TRBD1; j_gene: TRBJ1-1; abundance: once; v_gene: TRBV11-2
CDR3aa: CASSFRMEGSGYTF; CDR3nt: TGTGCCAGCAGTTTCCGCATGGAGGGGTCTGGCTACACCTTC; d_gene: -; j_gene: TRBJ1-2; abundance: -; v_gene: TRBV27
CDR3aa: CASSIDHRGSNEQFF; CDR3nt: TGTGCCAGTAGTATTGACCACAGGGGGAGCAATGAGCAGTTCTTC; d_gene: TRBD1; j_gene: TRBJ2-1; abundance: -; v_gene: TRBV19
CDR3aa: CASSLAGTSREQYF; CDR3nt: TGTGCCAGCAGCTTAGCCGGGACTTCCAGGGAGCAGTACTTC; d_gene: -; j_gene: TRBJ2-7; abundance: -; v_gene: TRBV7-9
CDR3aa: CASSPVDRGLDGYTF; CDR3nt: TGTGCCAGCAGCCCGGTCGACAGGGGATTAGATGGCTACACCTTC; d_gene: TRBD1; j_gene: TRBJ1-2; abundance: -; v_gene: TRBV5-6
CDR3aa: CASSKVSGGGRGGDQPQHF; CDR3nt: TGTGCCAGCAGCAAAGTTAGCGGAGGGGGCCGGGGCGGTGATCAGCCCCAGCATTTT; d_gene: -; j_gene: TRBJ1-5; abundance: once; v_gene: TRBV21-1
CDR3aa: CASSHSGRGTQETQYF; CDR3nt: TGCGCCAGCAGCCACTCAGGCAGGGGCACCCAAGAGACCCAGTACTTC; d_gene: -; j_gene: TRBJ2-5; abundance: -; v_gene: TRBV4-1
CDR3aa: CASSLSVTEETQYF; CDR3nt: TGTGCCAGCAGCTTGTCCGTGACAGAAGAGACCCAGTACTTC; d_gene: -; j_gene: TRBJ2-5; abundance: -; v_gene: TRBV5-4
CDR3aa: CASSLAPGGLYEQYF; CDR3nt: TGCGCCAGCAGCTTGGCTCCAGGGGGGCTCTACGAGCAGTACTTC; d_gene: -; j_gene: TRBJ2-7; abundance: -; v_gene: TRBV5-1